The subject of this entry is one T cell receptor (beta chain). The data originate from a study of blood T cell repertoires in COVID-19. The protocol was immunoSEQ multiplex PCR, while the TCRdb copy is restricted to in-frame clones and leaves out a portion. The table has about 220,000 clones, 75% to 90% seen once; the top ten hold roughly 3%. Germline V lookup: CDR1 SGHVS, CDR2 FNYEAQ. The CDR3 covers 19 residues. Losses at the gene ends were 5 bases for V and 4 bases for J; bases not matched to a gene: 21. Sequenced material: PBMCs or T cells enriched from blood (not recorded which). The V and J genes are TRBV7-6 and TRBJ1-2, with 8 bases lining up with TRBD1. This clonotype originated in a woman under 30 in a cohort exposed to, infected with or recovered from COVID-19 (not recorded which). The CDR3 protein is CASSPYRDRGFSPSYGYTF. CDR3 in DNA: TGTGCCAGCAGCCCATATCGAGACAGGGGATTTTCCCCAAGCTATGGCTACACCTTC. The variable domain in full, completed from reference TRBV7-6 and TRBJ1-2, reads GAGVSQSPRYKVTKRGQDVALRCDPISGHVSLYWYRQALGQGPEFLTYFNYEAQQDKSGLPNDRFSAERPEGSISTLTIQRTEQRDSAMYRCASSPYRDRGFSPSYGYTFGSGTRLTVV.